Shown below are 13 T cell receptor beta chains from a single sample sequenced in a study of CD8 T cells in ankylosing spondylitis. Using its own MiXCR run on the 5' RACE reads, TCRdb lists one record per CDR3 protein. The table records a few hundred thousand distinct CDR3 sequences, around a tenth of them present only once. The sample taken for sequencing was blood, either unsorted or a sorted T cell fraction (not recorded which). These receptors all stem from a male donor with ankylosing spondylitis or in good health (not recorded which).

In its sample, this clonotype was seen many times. The CDR3 loop reads CASSFGRGDEQYF. CDR3 bases: TGTGCCAGCAGCTTCGGCAGGGGCGACGAGCAGTACTTC. This sequence joins TRBV7-6 and TRBJ2-7, with a possible D match to TRBD1 (6 bases). The CDR3 extends over 13 amino acids. Trimming cost V 3 bases and J 5 bases, with 11 bases left between them. CDR1 and CDR2 from the germline V gene are SGHVS and FNYEAQ.

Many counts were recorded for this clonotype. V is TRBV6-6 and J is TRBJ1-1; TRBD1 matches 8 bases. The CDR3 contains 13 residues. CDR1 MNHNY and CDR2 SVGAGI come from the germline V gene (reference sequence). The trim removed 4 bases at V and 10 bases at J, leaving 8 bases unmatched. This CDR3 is CASSSDRVGRAFF. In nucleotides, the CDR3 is TGTGCCAGCAGTTCGGACAGGGTAGGGCGAGCTTTCTTT.

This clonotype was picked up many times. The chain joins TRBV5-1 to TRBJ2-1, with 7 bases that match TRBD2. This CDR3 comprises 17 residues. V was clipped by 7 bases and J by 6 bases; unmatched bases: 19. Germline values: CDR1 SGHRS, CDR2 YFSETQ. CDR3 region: CASASGSVAGARNEQFF. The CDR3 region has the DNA TGCGCCAGCGCCTCGGGGTCTGTTGCGGGAGCCCGCAATGAGCAGTTCTTC.

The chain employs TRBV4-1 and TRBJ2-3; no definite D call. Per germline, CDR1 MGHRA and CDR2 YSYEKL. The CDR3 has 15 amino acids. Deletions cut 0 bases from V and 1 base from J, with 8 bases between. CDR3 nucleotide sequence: TGCGCCAGCAGCCAAGATGAGGACGGCACAGATACGCAGTATTTT. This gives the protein CASSQDEDGTDTQYF.

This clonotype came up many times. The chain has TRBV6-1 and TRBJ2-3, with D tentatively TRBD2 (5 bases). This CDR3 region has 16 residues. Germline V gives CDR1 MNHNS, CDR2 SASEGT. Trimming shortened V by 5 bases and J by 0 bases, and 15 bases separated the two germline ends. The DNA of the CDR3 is TGTGCCAGCAGTCCTCGGGGTCGGACTAGCACAGATACGCAGTATTTT. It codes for CASSPRGRTSTDTQYF.

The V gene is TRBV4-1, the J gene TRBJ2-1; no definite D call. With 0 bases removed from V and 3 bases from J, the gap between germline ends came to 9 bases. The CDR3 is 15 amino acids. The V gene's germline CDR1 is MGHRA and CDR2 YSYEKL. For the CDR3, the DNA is TGCGCCAGCAGCCAAGAACTGTCAGACTACAATGAGCAGTTCTTC. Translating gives CASSQELSDYNEQFF.

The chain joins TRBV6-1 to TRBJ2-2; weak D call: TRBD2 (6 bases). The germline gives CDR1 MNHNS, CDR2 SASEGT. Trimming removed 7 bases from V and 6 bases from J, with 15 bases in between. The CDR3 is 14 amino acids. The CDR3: CASIWGREAGELFF. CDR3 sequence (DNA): TGTGCCAGCATCTGGGGCAGGGAGGCCGGGGAGCTGTTTTTT.

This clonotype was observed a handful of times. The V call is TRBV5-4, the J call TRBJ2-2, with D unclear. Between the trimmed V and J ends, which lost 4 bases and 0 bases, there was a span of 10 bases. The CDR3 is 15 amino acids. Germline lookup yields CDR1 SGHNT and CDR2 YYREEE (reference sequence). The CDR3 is CASSKVGPNTGELFF. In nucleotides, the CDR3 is TGTGCCAGCAGCAAAGTCGGGCCGAACACCGGGGAGCTGTTTTTT. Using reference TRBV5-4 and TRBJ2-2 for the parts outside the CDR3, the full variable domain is ETGVTQSPTHLIKTRGQQVTLRCSSQSGHNTVSWYQQALGQGPQFIFQYYREEENGRGNFPPRFSGLQFPNYSSELNVNALELDDSALYLCASSKVGPNTGELFFGEGSRLTVL.

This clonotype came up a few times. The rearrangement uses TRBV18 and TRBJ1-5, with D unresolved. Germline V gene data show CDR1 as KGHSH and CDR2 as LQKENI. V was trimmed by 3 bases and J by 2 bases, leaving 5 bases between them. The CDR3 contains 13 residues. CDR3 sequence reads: CASSPTGNQPQHF. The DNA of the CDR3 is TGTGCCAGCTCACCTACGGGCAATCAGCCCCAGCATTTT. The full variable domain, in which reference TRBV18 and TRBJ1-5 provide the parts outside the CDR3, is NAGVMQNPRHLVRRRGQEARLRCSPMKGHSHVYWYRQLPEEGLKFMVYLQKENIIDESGMPKERFSAEFPKEGPSILRIQQVVRGDSAAYFCASSPTGNQPQHFGDGTRLSIL.

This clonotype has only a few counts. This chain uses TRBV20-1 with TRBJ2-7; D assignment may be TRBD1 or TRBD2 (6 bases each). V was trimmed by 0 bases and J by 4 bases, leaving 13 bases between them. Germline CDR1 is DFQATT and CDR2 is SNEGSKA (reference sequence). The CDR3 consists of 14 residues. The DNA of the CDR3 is TGCAGTGCTAGAGATAGCCGGGGGCGGTACGAGCAGTACTTC. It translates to CSARDSRGRYEQYF.

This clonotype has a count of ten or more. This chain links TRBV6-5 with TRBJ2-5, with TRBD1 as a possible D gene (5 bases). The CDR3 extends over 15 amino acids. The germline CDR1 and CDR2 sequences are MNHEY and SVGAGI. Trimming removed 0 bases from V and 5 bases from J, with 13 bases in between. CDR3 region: CASSYSPGISETQYF. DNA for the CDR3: TGTGCCAGCAGTTACTCGCCAGGGATATCGGAGACCCAGTACTTC.

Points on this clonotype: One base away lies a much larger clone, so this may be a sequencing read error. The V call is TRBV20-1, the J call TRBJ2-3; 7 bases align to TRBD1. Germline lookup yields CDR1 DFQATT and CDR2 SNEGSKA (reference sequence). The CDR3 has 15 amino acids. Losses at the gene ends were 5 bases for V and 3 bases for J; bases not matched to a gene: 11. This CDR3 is CSAGAETGYTDTQYF. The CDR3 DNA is TGCAGTGCTGGCGCCGAGACAGGGTATACAGATACGCAGTATTTT.

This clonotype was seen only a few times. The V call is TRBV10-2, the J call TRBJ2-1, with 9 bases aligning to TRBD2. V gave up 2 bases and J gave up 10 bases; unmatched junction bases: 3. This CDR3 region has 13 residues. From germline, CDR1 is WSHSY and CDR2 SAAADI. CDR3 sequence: CASSEEAGGEQFF. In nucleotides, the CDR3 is TGCGCCAGCAGTGAGGAAGCGGGAGGCGAGCAGTTCTTC.